A selection of T cell receptor beta chains follows, all from one sample in a study of shared clonotypes between healthy human individuals. Using immunoSEQ multiplex PCR, the repertoire was profiled, and TCRdb retains in-frame clones only, with some absent. The table has 550,000 to 850,000 clones, 72% seen once; the top ten hold about 1.7%. What was sequenced was memory CD4+ T cells sorted from blood. These receptors originate from a woman in her twenties or thirties in good health. Each CDR3 is given with its conserved first and last residue. Each record gives: V gene, CDR3 length, J gene, D gene, clone size, CDR3 protein, CDR3 DNA. D genes are given only for firm matches. Some rows have no size entry. The others give once, few or many, or a class for an expanded clone.

V: TRBV11-2; length: 14; J: TRBJ1-4; D: -; size: few; CDR3: CASSFSQGSEKLFF; DNA: TGTGCCAGCAGCTTTTCACAGGGAAGTGAAAAACTGTTTTTT
V: TRBV10-3; length: 12; J: TRBJ1-1; D: -; size: -; CDR3: CAILGGGTEAFF; DNA: TGTGCCATCCTGGGGGGGGGCACTGAAGCTTTCTTT
V: TRBV29-1; length: 14; J: TRBJ2-2; D: TRBD1; size: once; CDR3: CSVASGTGAGELFF; DNA: TGCAGCGTCGCCTCCGGGACAGGGGCCGGGGAGCTGTTTTTT
V: TRBV5-5; length: 11; J: TRBJ2-7; D: -; size: -; CDR3: CASSLPGEQYF; DNA: TGTGCCAGCAGCTTACCCGGCGAGCAGTACTTC
V: TRBV2; length: 13; J: TRBJ2-1; D: -; size: -; CDR3: CASSEQVYNEQFF; DNA: TGTGCCAGCAGTGAACAGGTTTACAATGAGCAGTTCTTC
V: TRBV18; length: 15; J: TRBJ2-7; D: TRBD2; size: -; CDR3: CASSPGSGRIGEQYF; DNA: TGTGCCAGCTCACCAGGGAGCGGGAGAATAGGAGAGCAGTACTTC
V: TRBV4-1; length: 16; J: TRBJ2-7; D: -; size: -; CDR3: CASSPLPQGRAYEQYF; DNA: TGCGCCAGCAGCCCACTTCCACAGGGACGAGCCTACGAGCAGTACTTC
V: TRBV5-6; length: 18; J: TRBJ2-7; D: -; size: once; CDR3: CASSFNYLGHQSAYEQYF; DNA: TGTGCCAGCAGCTTCAACTACCTGGGACACCAAAGTGCCTACGAGCAGTACTTC
V: TRBV10-1; length: 15; J: TRBJ2-1; D: TRBD2; size: -; CDR3: CASGTSGRAANEQFF; DNA: TGCGCCAGCGGGACTAGCGGGAGGGCCGCGAATGAGCAGTTCTTC
V: TRBV7-2; length: 14; J: TRBJ2-3; D: -; size: -; CDR3: CASSFGSYTDTQYF; DNA: TGTGCCAGCAGCTTCGGGTCGTACACAGATACGCAGTATTTT
V: TRBV1; length: 17; J: TRBJ1-3; D: -; size: many; CDR3: CTSRRAGPQGAGNTIYF; DNA: TGCACCAGCAGACGAGCAGGCCCACAGGGGGCTGGAAACACCATATATTTT
V: TRBV9; length: 14; J: TRBJ2-7; D: -; size: few; CDR3: CASSLRVPTYEQYF; DNA: TGTGCCAGCAGCCTCAGGGTTCCAACCTACGAGCAGTACTTC
V: TRBV19; length: 12; J: TRBJ2-7; D: -; size: -; CDR3: CASEGGLQEQYF; DNA: TGTGCCAGTGAGGGGGGGTTACAGGAGCAGTACTTC
V: TRBV27; length: 15; J: TRBJ2-7; D: -; size: -; CDR3: CASSLAWGRSYEQYF; DNA: TGTGCCAGCAGTTTAGCCTGGGGCCGCTCCTACGAGCAGTACTTC
V: TRBV19; length: 15; J: TRBJ1-5; D: -; size: medium-sized; CDR3: CASSIGRQGGQPQHF; DNA: TGTGCCAGTAGTATAGGGCGGCAGGGTGGCCAGCCCCAGCATTTT
V: TRBV5-6; length: 12; J: TRBJ2-5; D: -; size: -; CDR3: CASSYPQETQYF; DNA: TGTGCCAGCAGCTATCCTCAAGAGACCCAGTACTTC
V: TRBV28; length: 17; J: TRBJ2-3; D: -; size: -; CDR3: CASSLSKGTFRTDTQYF; DNA: TGTGCCAGCAGTTTATCTAAAGGGACATTCCGCACAGATACGCAGTATTTT
V: TRBV5-8; length: 17; J: TRBJ2-5; D: TRBD1; size: -; CDR3: CASSLGFGRGYQETQYF; DNA: TGTGCCAGCAGCTTGGGGTTTGGCAGGGGGTACCAAGAGACCCAGTACTTC
V: TRBV5-6; length: 14; J: TRBJ2-2; D: -; size: -; CDR3: CASSRLVRTGELFF; DNA: TGTGCCAGCAGCCGACTAGTCCGAACCGGGGAGCTGTTTTTT
V: TRBV12-2; length: 14; J: TRBJ2-7; D: -; size: many; CDR3: CASRFRDYLYEQYF; DNA: TGTGCAAGTCGCTTCCGGGACTACCTCTACGAGCAGTACTTC
V: TRBV5-8; length: 14; J: TRBJ1-2; D: -; size: -; CDR3: CASSLRGSHPPFSF; DNA: TGTGCCAGCAGCTTAAGGGGGTCTCATCCTCCGTTCTCCTTC
V: TRBV5-6; length: 13; J: TRBJ2-5; D: -; size: -; CDR3: CASSFQDRETQYF; DNA: TGTGCCAGCAGCTTCCAGGATCGGGAGACCCAGTACTTC
V: TRBV27; length: 11; J: TRBJ2-5; D: -; size: -; CDR3: CASSPQETQYF; DNA: TGTGCCAGCAGTCCTCAAGAGACCCAGTACTTC